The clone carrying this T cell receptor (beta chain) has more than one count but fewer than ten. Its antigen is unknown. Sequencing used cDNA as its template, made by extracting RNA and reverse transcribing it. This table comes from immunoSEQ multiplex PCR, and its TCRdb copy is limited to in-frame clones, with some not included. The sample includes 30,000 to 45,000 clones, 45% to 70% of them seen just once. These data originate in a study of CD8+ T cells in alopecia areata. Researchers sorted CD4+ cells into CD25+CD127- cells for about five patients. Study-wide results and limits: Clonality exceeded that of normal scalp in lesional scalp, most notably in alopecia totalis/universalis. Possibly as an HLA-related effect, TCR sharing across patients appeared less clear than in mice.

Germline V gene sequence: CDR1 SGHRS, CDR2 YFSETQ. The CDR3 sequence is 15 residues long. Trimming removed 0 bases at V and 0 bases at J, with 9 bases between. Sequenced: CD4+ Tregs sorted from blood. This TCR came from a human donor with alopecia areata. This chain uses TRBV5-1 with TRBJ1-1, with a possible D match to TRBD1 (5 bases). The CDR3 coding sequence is TGCGCCAGCAGCTTGGCGCCGGACATGAACACTGAAGCTTTCTTT. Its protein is CASSLAPDMNTEAFF.